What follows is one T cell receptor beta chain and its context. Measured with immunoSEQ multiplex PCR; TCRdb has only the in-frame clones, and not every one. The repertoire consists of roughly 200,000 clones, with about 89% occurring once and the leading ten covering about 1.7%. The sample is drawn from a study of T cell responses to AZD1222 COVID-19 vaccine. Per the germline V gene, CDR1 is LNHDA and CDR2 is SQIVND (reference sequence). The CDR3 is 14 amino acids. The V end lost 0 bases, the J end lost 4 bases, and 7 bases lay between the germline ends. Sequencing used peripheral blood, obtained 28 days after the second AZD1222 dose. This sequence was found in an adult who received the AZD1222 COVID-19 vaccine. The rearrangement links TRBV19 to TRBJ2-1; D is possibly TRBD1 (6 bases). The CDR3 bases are TGTGCCAGTAGTATAGAAGGGGGTTACAATGAGCAGTTCTTC. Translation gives CASSIEGGYNEQFF. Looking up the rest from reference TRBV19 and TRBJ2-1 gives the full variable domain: DGGITQSPKYLFRKEGQNVTLSCEQNLNHDAMYWYRQDPGQGLRLIYYSQIVNDFQKGDIAEGYSVSREKKESFPLTVTSAQKNPTAFYLCASSIEGGYNEQFFGPGTRLTVL.